These 32 T cell receptor beta chains originate from one sample sequenced in a study of beta chain features in type 1 diabetes. Reverse transcription of all isolated RNA meant that expressed TCRB transcripts were sequenced. The method was immunoSEQ multiplex PCR; TCRdb's version includes in-frame clones alone and lacks a portion of them. The sample contains under 950,000 clones, roughly 15% of which appear only once. Sequencing used naive CD4+ T cells from blood. These receptor sequences come from a woman between 18 and 29 years old in good health.

The chain has TRBV11-3 and TRBJ2-3; the D call may be TRBD1 or TRBD2 (6 bases each). Germline V gene lookup returns CDR1 SGHNT and CDR2 YENEEA. V was shortened by 5 bases and J by 5 bases, with 14 bases between the two germline ends. There are 14 residues in the CDR3. The CDR3 loop reads CASSQGGRGDTQYF. The DNA for the CDR3 is TGTGCCAGCAGCCAAGGGGGGCGGGGAGATACGCAGTATTTT. The complete variable domain, with remaining parts taken from reference TRBV11-3 and TRBJ2-3, reads EAGVVQSPRYKIIEKKQPVAFWCNPISGHNTLYWYLQNLGQGPELLIRYENEEAVDDSQLPKDRFSAERLKGVDSTLKIQPAELGDSAVYLCASSQGGRGDTQYFGPGTRLTVL.

This clone was observed a few times. The V gene is TRBV18, the J gene TRBJ2-1, with 7 nucleotides matching TRBD1. After removal of 3 bases from V and 3 bases from J, the junction contained 5 bases not matched to a gene. Germline values: CDR1 KGHSH, CDR2 LQKENI. This CDR3 spans 15 amino acids. The CDR3 DNA sequence: TGTGCCAGCTCACCCGGCCAGGGGGACTACAATGAGCAGTTCTTC. It specifies CASSPGQGDYNEQFF. The whole variable domain, filled in from reference TRBV18 and TRBJ2-1, reads NAGVMQNPRHLVRRRGQEARLRCSPMKGHSHVYWYRQLPEEGLKFMVYLQKENIIDESGMPKERFSAEFPKEGPSILRIQQVVRGDSAAYFCASSPGQGDYNEQFFGPGTRLTVL.

The rearrangement uses TRBV7-2 and TRBJ1-2; D not resolved. Germline CDR1 is SGHTA and CDR2 is FQGNSA. This CDR3 spans 13 amino acids. V was cut by 5 bases and J by 6 bases, with 13 bases left in between. CDR3 nucleotides: TGTGCCAGCAGCCGAGTGGGAGGGAATGGCTACACCTTC. This translates into CASSRVGGNGYTF. The full variable domain, rest sourced from reference TRBV7-2 and TRBJ1-2, is GAGVSQSPSNKVTEKGKDVELRCDPISGHTALYWYRQSLGQGLEFLIYFQGNSAPDKSGLPSDRFSAERTGGSVSTLTIQRTQQEDSAVYLCASSRVGGNGYTFGSGTRLTVV.

This clone was found a few times. The CDR3 spells CASSPAEREYGYTF. DNA for the CDR3: TGTGCCAGCTCACCAGCAGAAAGGGAGTATGGCTACACCTTC. The V gene is TRBV18, the J gene TRBJ1-2, with unresolved D. V was clipped by 2 bases and J by 5 bases, with 12 bases between them. This CDR3 spans 14 amino acids. CDR1 is KGHSH, CDR2 LQKENI, per germline.

The sample holds a few counts of this clone. This sequence joins TRBV7-2 and TRBJ1-2; no clear D. Germline V lookup: CDR1 SGHTA, CDR2 FQGNSA. The CDR3 runs to 13 residues. V lost 3 bases and J lost 5, with 10 bases in between. CDR3 protein: CASSFDSQYGYTF. The CDR3 DNA reads as TGTGCCAGCAGCTTTGATTCTCAGTATGGCTACACCTTC.

The chain links TRBV5-1 to TRBJ2-3, with a possible D match to TRBD2 (5 bases). V dropped 4 bases and J dropped 6 bases, with 18 bases sitting between them. The germline V gene encodes CDR1 SGHRS and CDR2 YFSETQ. The CDR3 runs to 15 residues. CDR3 protein: CASSPRGVKRDTQYF. The CDR3 bases are TGCGCCAGCAGCCCCCGGGGAGTGAAACGCGATACGCAGTATTTT.

This clone was counted a few times. The rearrangement uses TRBV5-4 and TRBJ2-1, with D possibly called TRBD1 or TRBD2 (6 bases each). The CDR3 runs to 15 residues. The germline V gene encodes CDR1 SGHNT and CDR2 YYREEE (reference sequence). Between the trimmed V and J ends, which lost 0 bases and 8 bases, there was a span of 15 bases. Written as DNA, the CDR3 is TGTGCCAGCAGCTTGGTTGGAGGGGGTAGCGATGAGCAGTTCTTC. It specifies CASSLVGGGSDEQFF.

The chain is built from TRBV25-1 and TRBJ1-4; no clear D gene. Trimming shortened V by 3 bases and J by 10 bases, and 6 bases separated the two germline ends. CDR3 length: 11 residues. CDR1 is MGHDK, CDR2 SYGVNS, per germline. CDR3 sequence (DNA): TGTGCCAGCAGTGAGTATGGAAAACTGTTTTTT. The encoded protein is CASSEYGKLFF.

The chain uses TRBV2 and TRBJ2-1; D is unclear. This CDR3 is built from 13 residues. Looked up from germline, CDR1 is SNHLY and CDR2 is FYNNEI. Trimming left V 7 bases short and J 6 bases short, with 13 bases between. The CDR3 here is CASTRRRVNEQFF. CDR3 coding DNA: TGTGCCAGCACCCGACGGAGAGTCAATGAGCAGTTCTTC.

The chain links TRBV7-8 to TRBJ1-2; D gene unclear. Trimming shortened V by 2 bases and J by 4 bases, and 11 bases separated the two germline ends. This CDR3 is 14 amino acids long. Germline V gene sequence: CDR1 SGHVS, CDR2 FQNEAQ. This CDR3 is CASSLSSGRYGYTF. CDR3 in DNA: TGTGCCAGCAGCTTATCTTCAGGCCGCTATGGCTACACCTTC.

This clone was detected a few times. Within the sample, other DNA sequences also encode this same CDR3. The chain couples TRBV6-5 to TRBJ1-5; D call uncertain. The germline V gene encodes CDR1 MNHEY and CDR2 SVGAGI. V gave up 0 bases and J gave up 4 bases, with 10 bases separating them. The CDR3 has 15 amino acids. The CDR3 protein is CASSYSLGGNQPQHF. CDR3 nucleotides: TGTGCCAGCAGTTACTCGCTGGGTGGGAATCAGCCCCAGCATTTT.

The V and J genes are TRBV25-1 and TRBJ1-1; D unclear. V lost 4 bases and J lost 5, with 8 bases in between. The length of the CDR3 is 12 residues. Germline-derived CDR1 and CDR2 are MGHDK and SYGVNS. CDR3 sequence reads: CASSAPWTEAFF. Here the CDR3 DNA reads TGTGCCAGCAGTGCACCGTGGACTGAAGCTTTCTTT.

This clone was seen more than once but under ten times. The chain combines TRBV2 with TRBJ2-7, with D unresolved. This CDR3 has 12 amino acids. Germline V gene lookup returns CDR1 SNHLY and CDR2 FYNNEI. V gave up 2 bases and J gave up 6 bases, with 8 bases separating them. The CDR3 sequence: CASSESTGEQYF. In DNA form, the CDR3 reads TGTGCCAGCAGTGAATCCACCGGCGAGCAGTACTTC.

This clone has a handful of counts. This chain joins TRBV7-2 and TRBJ2-7, with D tentatively TRBD2 (6 bases). Trimming removed 2 bases from V and 3 bases from J, with 14 bases in between. The CDR3 extends over 15 amino acids. Germline lookup yields CDR1 SGHTA and CDR2 FQGNSA. CDR3 nucleotide sequence: TGTGCCAGCAGCTTAATCGGGAGTGTGGACTACGAGCAGTACTTC. Amino acid sequence: CASSLIGSVDYEQYF.

The sample holds a few counts of this clone. The chain employs TRBV7-2 and TRBJ2-7, with TRBD2 matching 10 bases. The CDR3 runs 15 residues. Germline V gene data show CDR1 as SGHTA and CDR2 as FQGNSA. The V and J ends lost 2 bases and 3 bases, in that order; junction bases with no gene match: 4. The CDR3 nucleotides are TGTGCCAGCAGCTTACCTAGCGGGAGTTACTACGAGCAGTACTTC. This encodes CASSLPSGSYYEQYF.

This chain links TRBV7-2 with TRBJ1-2, with 9 bases aligning to TRBD1. This CDR3 has 13 amino acids. Germline CDR1 and CDR2: SGHTA and FQGNSA. V was pared by 5 bases and J by 10 bases, with 8 bases of the junction left unmatched. In DNA, the CDR3 is TGTGCCAGCAGCAAGGGACAGGGCTTTCACTACACCTTC. Translating it yields CASSKGQGFHYTF.

This clone was counted between two and nine times. The rearrangement uses TRBV7-2 and TRBJ2-6; D is possibly TRBD1 (5 bases). Germline V gene data show CDR1 as SGHTA and CDR2 as FQGNSA. Trimming stripped 2 bases from V and 2 bases from J, with 10 bases between. There are 16 residues in the CDR3. CDR3 sequence (DNA): TGTGCCAGCAGCTTACTAGGCAGGGCTGGGGCCAACGTCCTGACTTTC. Translation gives CASSLLGRAGANVLTF.

J is TRBJ1-1 and V is TRBV19; D is ambiguous. Per the germline V gene, CDR1 is LNHDA and CDR2 is SQIVND (reference sequence). The V end was cut by 6 bases, the J end by 1 base, with 15 bases between. This CDR3 is built from 15 residues. The CDR3 spells CASRGFGGPNTEAFF. Here the CDR3 DNA reads TGTGCCAGTAGGGGTTTTGGAGGGCCGAACACTGAAGCTTTCTTT.

The chain couples TRBV28 to TRBJ2-7; 8 positions match TRBD2. The CDR3 contains 17 residues. The germline V gene encodes CDR1 MDHEN and CDR2 SYDVKM. Unmatched junction bases numbered 15, after V lost 2 bases and J lost 6 bases. The CDR3 protein is CASSLGLAGALGPEQYF. The CDR3 DNA reads TGTGCCAGCAGTTTAGGGCTAGCGGGCGCCCTAGGTCCCGAGCAGTACTTC.

The table lists this clone with a few counts. The V gene is TRBV11-2, the J gene TRBJ2-3; no clear D gene. CDR1 SGHAT and CDR2 FQNNGV come from the germline V gene. V gave up 1 base and J gave up 2 bases, with 7 bases separating them. The CDR3 has 14 amino acids. CDR3 nucleotide sequence: TGTGCCAGCAGCTTAGTTATTTTCACAGATACGCAGTATTTT. Translation gives CASSLVIFTDTQYF.

The chain links TRBV5-4 to TRBJ1-1; no firm D call. The CDR3 extends over 12 amino acids. V was clipped by 0 bases and J by 6 bases, with 6 bases between them. Germline V gives CDR1 SGHNT, CDR2 YYREEE (reference sequence). The CDR3 DNA sequence: TGTGCCAGCAGCTTGGCGGGGTCTGAAGCTTTCTTT. Amino acid sequence: CASSLAGSEAFF.

This clone showed up just once. The J gene is TRBJ1-1, the V gene TRBV5-1, with 8 bases matching TRBD1. CDR1 is SGHRS, CDR2 YFSETQ, per germline. This CDR3 comprises 14 residues. With 5 bases clipped from V and 0 bases from J, the junction kept 3 bases outside the gene matches. In DNA, the CDR3 is TGCGCCAGCAGGGCAGGGGGCATGAACACTGAAGCTTTCTTT. This translates into CASRAGGMNTEAFF.

The rearrangement uses TRBV5-1 and TRBJ2-1, with 13 bases matching TRBD2. Germline-derived CDR1 and CDR2 are SGHRS and YFSETQ. CDR3 length equals 15 residues. The J segment lost 6 bases and the V segment lost 4 bases, leaving 4 bases of the junction unmatched. This CDR3 reads CASSIWTSGSNEQFF. The CDR3 nucleotides are TGCGCCAGCAGCATCTGGACTAGCGGGAGCAATGAGCAGTTCTTC. Together with reference TRBV5-1 and TRBJ2-1, the CDR3 gives the full variable domain: KAGVTQTPRYLIKTRGQQVTLSCSPISGHRSVSWYQQTPGQGLQFLFEYFSETQRNKGNFPGRFSGRQFSNSRSEMNVSTLELGDSALYLCASSIWTSGSNEQFFGPGTRLTVL.

CDR3 sequence: CASSMLTGDQPQHF. CDR3 bases: TGTGCCAGTAGTATGCTGACAGGGGATCAGCCCCAGCATTTT. This chain connects TRBV19 to TRBJ1-5, with TRBD1 matching over 8 bases. Germline trimming cut 3 bases from V and 5 bases from J; bases unmatched to any gene: 3. Germline CDR1 reads LNHDA; CDR2 reads SQIVND (reference sequence). This CDR3 comprises 14 residues.

The CDR3 protein is CASSTLDRGEGELFF. Here the CDR3 DNA reads TGTGCCAGCAGTACTTTGGACAGGGGCGAGGGGGAGCTGTTTTTT. The chain couples TRBV6-5 to TRBJ2-2, with 9 bases matching TRBD1. This CDR3 is 15 amino acids long. Trimming removed 5 bases from V and 8 bases from J; junction bases left unmatched: 9. CDR1 is MNHEY, CDR2 SVGAGI, per germline.

The CDR3 loop reads CASSRDLSYEQYF. CDR3 DNA: TGTGCCAGCAGTCGGGACCTCTCCTACGAGCAGTACTTC. J is TRBJ2-7 and V is TRBV28; D is possibly TRBD1 or TRBD2 (5 bases each). The CDR3 spans 13 residues. V lost 5 bases and J lost 0, with 8 bases in between. CDR1 and CDR2 from the germline V gene are MDHEN and SYDVKM.

The chain carries TRBV7-2 and TRBJ2-3; D is unresolved. Germline loops: CDR1 SGHTA, CDR2 FQGNSA. Trimming removed 1 base at V and 0 bases at J, with 8 bases between. The CDR3 contains 15 residues. CDR3 amino acids: CASSLVVSSTDTQYF. The CDR3 DNA follows: TGTGCCAGCAGCTTAGTGGTTAGCAGCACAGATACGCAGTATTTT.

The chain couples TRBV11-2 to TRBJ2-2, with a tentative D call TRBD1 (6 bases). This CDR3 is 17 amino acids long. V lost 3 bases and J lost 0, with 14 bases in between. Germline V gives CDR1 SGHAT, CDR2 FQNNGV. The CDR3 sequence: CASSFGVRGTNTGELFF. CDR3 DNA sequence: TGTGCCAGCAGCTTCGGTGTGAGGGGGACGAACACCGGGGAGCTGTTTTTT.

This clone was seen a handful of times. The chain combines TRBV11-2 with TRBJ2-1; D is perhaps TRBD2 (6 bases). The CDR3 covers 16 residues. Trimming took off 0 bases at V and 0 bases at J, with 9 bases between the two ends. The germline V gene has CDR1 SGHAT and CDR2 FQNNGV. As DNA, the CDR3 is TGTGCCAGCAGCTTAGACACTAGCCGCTCCTACAATGAGCAGTTCTTC. Its translation: CASSLDTSRSYNEQFF.

This clone appeared a few times. The rearrangement links TRBV28 to TRBJ1-5; no clear D. The germline V gene has CDR1 MDHEN and CDR2 SYDVKM. Trimming removed 2 bases from V and 7 bases from J, with 6 bases in between. The CDR3 contains 12 residues. The CDR3 sequence is CASSLLKQPQHF. The DNA for the CDR3 is TGTGCCAGCAGTTTACTCAAACAGCCCCAGCATTTT.

The rearrangement joins TRBV9 to TRBJ2-3, with TRBD2 matching over 7 bases. Trimming took 4 bases from V and 8 from J; bases not matched to a gene: 16. CDR1 is SGDLS, CDR2 YYNGEE, per germline. The CDR3 runs 16 residues. The CDR3 DNA is TGTGCCAGCAGCATCCCAGGGTGCCCGGGGGGTGGTACGCAGTATTTT. This sequence encodes CASSIPGCPGGGTQYF.

A few counts support this clone. The chain is built from TRBV2 and TRBJ2-2; no firm D call. The CDR3 totals 14 residues. Germline loops: CDR1 SNHLY, CDR2 FYNNEI. V dropped 5 bases and J dropped 7 bases, with 14 bases sitting between them. DNA of the CDR3: TGTGCCAGCAGTCTTCTCCGGGCAGACGGGGAGCTGTTTTTT. Translation: CASSLLRADGELFF.